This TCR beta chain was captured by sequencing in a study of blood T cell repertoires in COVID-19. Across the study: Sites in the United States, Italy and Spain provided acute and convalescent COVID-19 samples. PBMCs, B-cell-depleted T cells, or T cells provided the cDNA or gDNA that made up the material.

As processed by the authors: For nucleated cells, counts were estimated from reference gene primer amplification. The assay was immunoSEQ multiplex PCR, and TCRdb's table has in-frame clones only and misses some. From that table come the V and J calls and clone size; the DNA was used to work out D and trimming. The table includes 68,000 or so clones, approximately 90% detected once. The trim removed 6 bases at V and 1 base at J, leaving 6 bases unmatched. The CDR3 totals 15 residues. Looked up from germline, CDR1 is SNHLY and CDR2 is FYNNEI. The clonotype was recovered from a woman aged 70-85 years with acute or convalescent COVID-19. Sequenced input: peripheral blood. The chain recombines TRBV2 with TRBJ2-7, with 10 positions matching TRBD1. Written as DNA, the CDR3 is TGTGCCAGCAGAAAAGAGGGACAGGGGTCCTACGAGCAGTACTTC. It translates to CASRKEGQGSYEQYF.